The entry below describes one TCR beta chain. Its cognate antigen is unknown. These data are taken from a study of OX40 agonist ivuxolimab in advanced cancers. Study summary: Past anti-PD-1, anti-PD-L1 or anti-CTLA-4 therapy was accepted, and roughly 37% had received some. Findings and caveats of the study: The investigators did not determine what antigen specificity the expanded peripheral T cells had. Among the least clonally expanded were partial responders at 0.1-3.0 mg/kg.

Blood specimens came from baseline, cycle 4 day 1, and cycle 7 day 1. Trimming took 2 bases from V and 6 from J; bases not matched to a gene: 2. The CDR3 totals 12 residues. The V gene's germline CDR1 is SGHRS and CDR2 YFSETQ. Generated by immunoSEQ multiplex PCR, the TCRdb table keeps only in-frame clones and is missing some. The table lists 26,000 or so clones, about 90% of them singletons. The sequences come from CD4+ or CD8+ T cells sorted from blood, collected in a trial of the OX40 agonist ivuxolimab. The receptor's source is an adult with an advanced solid tumor such as melanoma, head and neck, liver or kidney cancer. The chain recombines TRBV5-1 with TRBJ2-7; 7 nucleotides line up with TRBD1. The CDR3: CASSFDRVEQYF. As DNA, the CDR3 is TGCGCCAGCAGCTTCGACAGGGTCGAGCAGTACTTC.